This T cell receptor beta chain was retrieved from a study of control samples from healthy donors and cancer patients. This clone was detected once. This CDR3 is 13 amino acids long. V was clipped by 1 base and J by 5 bases, with 8 bases between them. Germline assignment: CDR1 SGHTA and CDR2 FQGNSA. Generated by immunoSEQ multiplex PCR, the TCRdb table keeps only in-frame clones and is missing some. The profile shows 90,000 to 150,000 clones, roughly nine tenths of them singletons. The TCR comes from a woman younger than 30 in good health. Sequencing was done on a sample of blood. The chain combines TRBV7-2 with TRBJ2-5; D remains ambiguous. CDR3 nucleotide sequence: TGTGCCAGCAGCTTAGTTCCCGGGGAGACCCAGTACTTC. Translating gives CASSLVPGETQYF.